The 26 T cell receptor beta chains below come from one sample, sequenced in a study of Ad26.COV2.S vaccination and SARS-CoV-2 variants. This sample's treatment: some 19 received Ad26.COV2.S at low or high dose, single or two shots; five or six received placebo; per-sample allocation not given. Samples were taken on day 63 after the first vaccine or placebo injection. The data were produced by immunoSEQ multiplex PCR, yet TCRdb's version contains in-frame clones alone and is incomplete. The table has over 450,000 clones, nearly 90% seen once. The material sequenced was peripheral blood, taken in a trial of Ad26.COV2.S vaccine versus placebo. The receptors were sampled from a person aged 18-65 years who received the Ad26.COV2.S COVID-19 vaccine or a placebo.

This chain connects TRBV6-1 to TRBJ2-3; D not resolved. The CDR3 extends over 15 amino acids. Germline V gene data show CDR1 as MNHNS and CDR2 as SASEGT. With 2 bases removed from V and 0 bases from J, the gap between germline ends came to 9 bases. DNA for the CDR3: TGTGCCAGCAGTGAATCTTTAGGCAGCACAGATACGCAGTATTTT. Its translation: CASSESLGSTDTQYF.

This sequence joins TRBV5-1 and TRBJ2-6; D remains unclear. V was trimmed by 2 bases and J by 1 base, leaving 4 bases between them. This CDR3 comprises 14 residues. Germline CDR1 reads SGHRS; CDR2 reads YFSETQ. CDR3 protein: CASSFGSGANVLTF. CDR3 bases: TGCGCCAGCAGCTTCGGTTCTGGGGCCAACGTCCTGACTTTC.

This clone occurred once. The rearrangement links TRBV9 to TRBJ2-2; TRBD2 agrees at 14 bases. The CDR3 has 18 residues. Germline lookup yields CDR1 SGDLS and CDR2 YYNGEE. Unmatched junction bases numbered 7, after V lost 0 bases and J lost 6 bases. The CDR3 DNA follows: TGTGCCAGCAGCGTAGCGGGACTAGCGGGAGTTGGGTCCGGGGAGCTGTTTTTT. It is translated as CASSVAGLAGVGSGELFF.

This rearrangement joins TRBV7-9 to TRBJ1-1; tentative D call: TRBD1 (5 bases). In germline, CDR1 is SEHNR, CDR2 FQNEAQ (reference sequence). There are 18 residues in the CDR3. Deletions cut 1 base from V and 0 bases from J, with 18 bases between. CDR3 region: CASSLGWQGTGMNTEAFF. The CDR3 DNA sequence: TGTGCCAGCAGCTTAGGGTGGCAGGGTACGGGCATGAACACTGAAGCTTTCTTT.

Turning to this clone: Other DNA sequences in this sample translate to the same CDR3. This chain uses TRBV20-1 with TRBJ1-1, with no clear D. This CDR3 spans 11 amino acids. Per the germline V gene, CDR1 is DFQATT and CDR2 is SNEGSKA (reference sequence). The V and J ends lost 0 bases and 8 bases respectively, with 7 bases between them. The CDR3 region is CSARDLTEAFF. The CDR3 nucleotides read TGCAGTGCTAGAGATCTGACCGAAGCTTTCTTT.

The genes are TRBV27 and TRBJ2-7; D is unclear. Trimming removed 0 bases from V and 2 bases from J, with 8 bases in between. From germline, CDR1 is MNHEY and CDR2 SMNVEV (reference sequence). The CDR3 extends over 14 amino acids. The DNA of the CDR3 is TGTGCCAGCAGTTTATCAGCCCCAACCTACGAGCAGTACTTC. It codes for CASSLSAPTYEQYF.

The CDR3 bases are TGTGCCAGCAGCACGAACAGGGTGGTGGTTACTGAAGCTTTCTTT. Its protein is CASSTNRVVVTEAFF. V gene TRBV7-8 combines with J gene TRBJ1-1; a weak D match, TRBD1 (6 bases). The germline gives CDR1 SGHVS, CDR2 FQNEAQ. Trimming took 5 bases from V and 5 from J, leaving 18 bases between them. This CDR3 has 15 residues.

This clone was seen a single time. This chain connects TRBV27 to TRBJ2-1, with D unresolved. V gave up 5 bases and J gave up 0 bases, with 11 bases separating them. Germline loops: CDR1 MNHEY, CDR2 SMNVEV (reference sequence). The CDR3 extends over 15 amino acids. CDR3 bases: TGTGCCAGCAGTCTGGACGCGAGCTCCTACAATGAGCAGTTCTTC. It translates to CASSLDASSYNEQFF.

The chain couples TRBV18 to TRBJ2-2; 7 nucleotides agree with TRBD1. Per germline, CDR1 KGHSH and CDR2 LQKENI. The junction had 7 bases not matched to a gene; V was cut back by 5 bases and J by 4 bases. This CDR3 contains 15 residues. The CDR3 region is CASSATGYGTGELFF. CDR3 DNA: TGTGCCAGCTCAGCGACAGGGTACGGCACCGGGGAGCTGTTTTTT.

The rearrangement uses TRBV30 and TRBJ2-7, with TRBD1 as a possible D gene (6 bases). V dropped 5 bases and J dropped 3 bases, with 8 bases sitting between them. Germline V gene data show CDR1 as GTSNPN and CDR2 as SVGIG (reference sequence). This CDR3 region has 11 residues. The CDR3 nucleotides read TGTGCCTGGGGACAGAGCTACGAGCAGTACTTC. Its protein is CAWGQSYEQYF.

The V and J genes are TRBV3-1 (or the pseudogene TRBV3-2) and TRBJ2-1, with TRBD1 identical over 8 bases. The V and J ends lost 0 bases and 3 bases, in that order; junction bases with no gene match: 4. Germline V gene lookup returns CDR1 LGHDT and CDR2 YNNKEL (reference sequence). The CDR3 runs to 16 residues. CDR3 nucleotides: TGTGCCAGCAGCCAAGAACCAGGACAGGGCTACAATGAGCAGTTCTTC. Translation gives CASSQEPGQGYNEQFF.

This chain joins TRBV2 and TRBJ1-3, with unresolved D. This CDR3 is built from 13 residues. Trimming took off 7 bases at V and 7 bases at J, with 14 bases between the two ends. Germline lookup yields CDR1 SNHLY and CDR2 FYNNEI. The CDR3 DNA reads TGTGCCAGCAAGATTGGTTCGGAGAACACCATATATTTT. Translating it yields CASKIGSENTIYF.

The CDR3 DNA reads TGTGCCAGCAGTGGGGAGCAGGGGTTCACAGATACGCAGTATTTT. It translates to CASSGEQGFTDTQYF. The chain recombines TRBV25-1 with TRBJ2-3; weak D call: TRBD1 (6 bases). V was cut by 4 bases and J by 2 bases, with 13 bases left in between. CDR1 is MGHDK and CDR2 is SYGVNS in the germline V gene. The CDR3 extends over 15 amino acids. Using reference TRBV25-1 and TRBJ2-3 for the parts outside the CDR3, the full variable domain is EADIYQTPRYLVIGTGKKITLECSQTMGHDKMYWYQQDPGMELHLIHYSYGVNSTEKGDLSSESTVSRIRTEHFPLTLESARPSHTSQYLCASSGEQGFTDTQYFGPGTRLTVL.

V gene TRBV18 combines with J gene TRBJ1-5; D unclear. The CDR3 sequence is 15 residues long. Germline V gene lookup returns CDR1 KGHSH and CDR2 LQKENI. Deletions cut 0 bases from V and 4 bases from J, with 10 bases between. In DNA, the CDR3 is TGTGCCAGCTCACCACCGATGTGGAAAAATCAGCCCCAGCATTTT. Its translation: CASSPPMWKNQPQHF.

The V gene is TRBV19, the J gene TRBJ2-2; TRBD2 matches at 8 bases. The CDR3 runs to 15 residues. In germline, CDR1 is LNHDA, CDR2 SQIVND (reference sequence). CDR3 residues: CAVSRTSRSTGELFF. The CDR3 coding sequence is TGTGCAGTCTCGAGGACTAGCAGGTCAACCGGGGAGCTGTTTTTT.

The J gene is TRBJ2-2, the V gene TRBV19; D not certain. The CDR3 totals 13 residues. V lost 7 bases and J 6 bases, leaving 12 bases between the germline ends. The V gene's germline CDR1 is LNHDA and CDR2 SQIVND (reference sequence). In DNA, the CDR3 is TGTGCCAGTAAATTGGTCCGGGCCGGGGAGCTGTTTTTT. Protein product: CASKLVRAGELFF.

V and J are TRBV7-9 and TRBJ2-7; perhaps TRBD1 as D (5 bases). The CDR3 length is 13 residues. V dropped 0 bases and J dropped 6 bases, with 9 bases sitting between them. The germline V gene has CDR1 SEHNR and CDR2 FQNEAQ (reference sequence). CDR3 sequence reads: CASSLAGASEQYF. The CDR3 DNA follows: TGTGCCAGCAGCTTAGCTGGGGCTTCCGAGCAGTACTTC.

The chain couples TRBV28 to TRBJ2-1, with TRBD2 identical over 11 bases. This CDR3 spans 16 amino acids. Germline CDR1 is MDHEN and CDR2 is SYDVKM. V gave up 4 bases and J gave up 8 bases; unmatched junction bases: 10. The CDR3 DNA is TGTGCCAGCAGTTCCATGATAGCGGGAGGGCCAGATGAGCAGTTCTTC. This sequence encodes CASSSMIAGGPDEQFF.

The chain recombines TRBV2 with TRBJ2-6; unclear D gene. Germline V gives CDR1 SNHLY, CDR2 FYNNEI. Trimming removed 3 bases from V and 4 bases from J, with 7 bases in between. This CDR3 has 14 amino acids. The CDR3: CASSDGSGANVLTF. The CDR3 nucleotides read TGTGCCAGCAGTGATGGGTCAGGGGCCAACGTCCTGACTTTC.

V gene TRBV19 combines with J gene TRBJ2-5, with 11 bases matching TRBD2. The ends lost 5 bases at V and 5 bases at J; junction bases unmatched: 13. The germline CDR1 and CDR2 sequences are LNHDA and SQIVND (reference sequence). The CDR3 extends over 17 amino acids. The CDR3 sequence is CASSSSFSGGARETQYF. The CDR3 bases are TGTGCCAGTAGTTCCTCCTTTAGCGGGGGGGCCAGGGAGACCCAGTACTTC.

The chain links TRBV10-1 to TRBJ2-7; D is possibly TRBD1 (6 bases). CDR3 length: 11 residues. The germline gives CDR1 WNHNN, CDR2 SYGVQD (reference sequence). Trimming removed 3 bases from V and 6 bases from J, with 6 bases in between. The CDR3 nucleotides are TGCGCCAGCAGTGAAGGGGGCGAGCAGTACTTC. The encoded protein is CASSEGGEQYF.

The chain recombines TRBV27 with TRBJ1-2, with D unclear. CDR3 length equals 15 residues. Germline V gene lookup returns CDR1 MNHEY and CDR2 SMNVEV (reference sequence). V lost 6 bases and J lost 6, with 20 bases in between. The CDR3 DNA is TGTGCCAGCAGCCCCGCGGGTCCAACACCCCATGGCTACACCTTC. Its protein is CASSPAGPTPHGYTF.

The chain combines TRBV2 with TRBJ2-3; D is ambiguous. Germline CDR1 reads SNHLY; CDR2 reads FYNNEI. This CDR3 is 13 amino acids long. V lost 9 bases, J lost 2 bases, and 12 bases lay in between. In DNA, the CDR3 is TGTGCCAGTAGGGTCCGACTCACAGATACGCAGTATTTT. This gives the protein CASRVRLTDTQYF.

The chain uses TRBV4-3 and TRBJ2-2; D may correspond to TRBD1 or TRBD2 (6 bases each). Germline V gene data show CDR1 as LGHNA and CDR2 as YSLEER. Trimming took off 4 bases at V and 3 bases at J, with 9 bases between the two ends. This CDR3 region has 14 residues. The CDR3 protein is CASSLGGYTGELFF. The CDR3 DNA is TGCGCCAGCAGCCTAGGGGGGTACACCGGGGAGCTGTTTTTT.

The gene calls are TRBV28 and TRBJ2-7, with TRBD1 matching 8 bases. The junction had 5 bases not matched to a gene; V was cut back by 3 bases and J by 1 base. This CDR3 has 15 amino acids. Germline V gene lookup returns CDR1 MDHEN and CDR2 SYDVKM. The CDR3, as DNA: TGTGCCAGCAGTTTCAGCAGGGGGCTTTCCTACGAGCAGTACTTC. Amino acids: CASSFSRGLSYEQYF.

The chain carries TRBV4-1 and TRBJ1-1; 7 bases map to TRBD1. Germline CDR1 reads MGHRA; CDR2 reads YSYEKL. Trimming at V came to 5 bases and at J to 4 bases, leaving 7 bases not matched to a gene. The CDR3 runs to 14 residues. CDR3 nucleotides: TGCGCCAGCAGCTTACCTGGACAGGCCACTGAAGCTTTCTTT. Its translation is CASSLPGQATEAFF.